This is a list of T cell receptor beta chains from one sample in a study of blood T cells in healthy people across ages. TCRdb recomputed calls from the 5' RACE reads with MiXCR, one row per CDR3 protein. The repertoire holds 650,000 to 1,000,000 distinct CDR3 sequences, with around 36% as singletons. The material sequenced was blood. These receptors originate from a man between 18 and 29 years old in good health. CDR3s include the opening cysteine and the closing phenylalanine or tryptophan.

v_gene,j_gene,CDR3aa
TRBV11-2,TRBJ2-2,CASRRPGAGELFF
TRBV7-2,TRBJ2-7,CASSARWDKSYEQYF
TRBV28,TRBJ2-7,CASKSRGQWDRGIYEQYF
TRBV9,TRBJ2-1,CASNRGQSTKQQFF
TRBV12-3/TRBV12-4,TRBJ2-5,CASSFSGAGGRETQYF
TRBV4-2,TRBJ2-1,CASSQTRNNEQFF
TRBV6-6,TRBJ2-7,CASSQTGRGPYEQYF
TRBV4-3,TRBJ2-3,CASSQDWASGGSTDTQYF
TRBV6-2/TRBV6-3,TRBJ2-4,CASSSLTGAKNIQYF
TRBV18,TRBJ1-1,CASSPQVGQGDEAFF